This T cell receptor (beta chain) appears in the sequencing data of a study of Ad26.COV2.S vaccination and SARS-CoV-2 variants. Study-level results: Researchers cautioned that TCR breadth and depth analyses may have underestimated total T cell responses. Spike-specific TCR breadth in vaccine recipients exceeded that seen in placebo recipients.

As for this clone: Its antigen is unidentified.

Sequenced by immunoSEQ multiplex PCR; TCRdb stores in-frame clones only, minus some. The repertoire has around 320,000 clones, 80% to 90% of them found once; the top ten carry roughly 3.1%. Trimming took 0 bases from V and 1 from J, leaving 1 base between them. CDR3 length equals 13 residues. Germline V gene sequence: CDR1 SGHVS, CDR2 FNYEAQ. The treatment: some 20 received Ad26.COV2.S at low or high dose, single or two shots; about 5 received placebo; per-sample allocation not given. The samples were gathered on day 63 after the first injection of vaccine or placebo. Spike of the Wuhan-strain SARS-CoV-2 was expressed by an Ad26 vector, which formed the vaccine.

The sequence was collected from a person between 18 and 65 years old who received the Ad26.COV2.S COVID-19 vaccine or a placebo. The J gene is TRBJ1-3, the V gene TRBV7-6; D is unresolved. Sequencing used peripheral blood, obtained in a trial of Ad26.COV2.S vaccine versus placebo. DNA for the CDR3: TGTGCCAGCAGCTTAGCGTCTGGAAACACCATATATTTT. Protein: CASSLASGNTIYF.